Below, 18 T cell receptor beta chains from the same sample are listed, as sequenced in a study of shared clonotypes between healthy human individuals. Clones were read by immunoSEQ multiplex PCR, and TCRdb kept only the in-frame ones, dropping some. The data contain 950,000 to 1,200,000 clones, 60% to 85% of them seen just once; the ten biggest clones take up 0.89%. The material sequenced was memory CD4+ T cells from PBMCs. As to subset: CD45RA-negative fraction. These receptors all come from a man aged 18 to 35 in good health. Some clones in this sample may be carry-over from other donors' samples.

The chain uses TRBV2 and TRBJ1-4; tentative D call: TRBD1 (5 bases). Germline V gene sequence: CDR1 SNHLY, CDR2 FYNNEI. This CDR3 has 14 residues. The DNA for the CDR3 is TGTGCTGGGAGGCAGGGTTCGACTAATGAAAAACTGTTTTTT. The encoded protein is CAGRQGSTNEKLFF.

V and J are TRBV5-1 and TRBJ2-7; 13 positions match TRBD2. Germline-derived CDR1 and CDR2 are SGHRS and YFSETQ. J lost 5 bases, V lost 4 bases, and 6 bases had no gene match. This CDR3 region has 15 residues. CDR3 nucleotides: TGCGCCAGCAGCGTGGGACTAGCGGGATTGGACGAGCAGTACTTC. Protein sequence: CASSVGLAGLDEQYF.

The chain carries TRBV7-3 and TRBJ2-1; 8 bases match TRBD1. V trimming: 5 bases; J trimming: 8 bases; junction bases outside the gene matches: 5. This CDR3 comprises 13 residues. From germline, CDR1 is SGHTA and CDR2 FQGTGA. The CDR3 here is CASSAADRDEQFF. Here the CDR3 DNA reads TGTGCCAGCAGCGCCGCGGACAGGGATGAGCAGTTCTTC.

The CDR3: CASSASGTSGVEQYF. The DNA of the CDR3 is TGTGCCAGCAGCGCCTCCGGGACTAGCGGGGTTGAGCAGTACTTC. The V call is TRBV28, the J call TRBJ2-7; 13 nucleotides match TRBD2. The CDR3 sequence is 15 residues long. Trimming at V came to 6 bases and at J to 7 bases, leaving 9 bases not matched to a gene. CDR1 and CDR2 (germline): MDHEN, SYDVKM.

This clone was seen a single time. The rearrangement links TRBV11-2 to TRBJ2-7, with D uncertain. CDR3 length: 14 residues. Trimming removed 2 bases at V and 1 base at J, with 9 bases between. CDR1 is SGHAT and CDR2 is FQNNGV in the germline V gene. The CDR3 DNA reads TGTGCCAGCAGCTTATATACGGCTTCCTACGAGCAGTACTTC. Translating gives CASSLYTASYEQYF. Full variable domain (remainder filled in from reference TRBV11-2 and TRBJ2-7): EAGVAQSPRYKIIEKRQSVAFWCNPISGHATLYWYQQILGQGPKLLIQFQNNGVVDDSQLPKDRFSAERLKGVDSTLKIQPAKLEDSAVYLCASSLYTASYEQYFGPGTRLTVT.

This clone was detected once. The chain employs TRBV11-2 and TRBJ2-3; D is unclear. The germline V gene encodes CDR1 SGHAT and CDR2 FQNNGV. The CDR3 spans 16 residues. Trimming pared 5 bases from V and 3 bases from J, leaving 18 bases between. The CDR3 nucleotides are TGTGCCAGCAGCCCAGGATTAGAAAGGACGACAGATACGCAGTATTTT. Amino acid sequence: CASSPGLERTTDTQYF.

The chain is built from TRBV18 and TRBJ2-3; a possible D gene is TRBD2 (6 bases). V was trimmed by 1 base and J by 1 base, leaving 15 bases between them. This CDR3 has 17 residues. CDR1 is KGHSH, CDR2 LQKENI, per germline. CDR3 nucleotides: TGTGCCAGCTCACCACGGGGAGGAAACCGACGCACAGATACGCAGTATTTT. Translated, it gives CASSPRGGNRRTDTQYF. Full variable domain (outside the CDR3, taken from reference TRBV18 and TRBJ2-3): NAGVMQNPRHLVRRRGQEARLRCSPMKGHSHVYWYRQLPEEGLKFMVYLQKENIIDESGMPKERFSAEFPKEGPSILRIQQVVRGDSAAYFCASSPRGGNRRTDTQYFGPGTRLTVL.

This clone has ten or more counts. CDR3 protein: CASSLGRGGGKNIQYF. The CDR3 DNA sequence: TGTGCCAGCAGCTTGGGCAGGGGCGGGGGCAAAAACATTCAGTACTTC. The chain joins TRBV5-4 to TRBJ2-4; weak D call: TRBD2 (7 bases). This CDR3 has 16 residues. Trimming pared 0 bases from V and 3 bases from J, leaving 13 bases between. Germline V gene sequence: CDR1 SGHNT, CDR2 YYREEE (reference sequence).

This clone was seen ten or more times. This chain uses TRBV6-1 with TRBJ2-3; unclear D gene. CDR3 length: 14 residues. V lost 10 bases, J lost 2 bases, and 16 bases lay in between. Germline V gene lookup returns CDR1 MNHNS and CDR2 SASEGT. The CDR3 sequence is CAITRTVLTDTQYF. The DNA of the CDR3 is TGTGCCATCACACGGACCGTACTCACAGATACGCAGTATTTT.

The chain has TRBV15 and TRBJ2-5; D unclear. The CDR3 contains 15 residues. V was shortened by 4 bases and J by 5 bases, with 17 bases between the two germline ends. Looked up from germline, CDR1 is LNHNV and CDR2 is YYDKDF (reference sequence). The CDR3, as DNA: TGTGCCACCAGCATGACCCTCGGCCCCTGGGAGACCCAGTACTTC. Amino acid sequence: CATSMTLGPWETQYF. Supplemented by reference TRBV15 and TRBJ2-5, the full variable domain reads DAMVIQNPRYQVTQFGKPVTLSCSQTLNHNVMYWYQQKSSQAPKLLFHYYDKDFNNEADTPDNFQSRRPNTSFCFLDIRSPGLGDTAMYLCATSMTLGPWETQYFGPGTRLLVL.

This clone was recorded a few times. The J gene is TRBJ1-2, the V gene TRBV4-3; 8 nucleotides match TRBD1. V lost 3 bases, J lost 6 bases, and 9 bases stayed unmatched. This CDR3 comprises 15 residues. Germline-derived CDR1 and CDR2 are LGHNA and YSLEER. The chain's CDR3 is CASSQRGQGIDGYTF. The CDR3 DNA reads as TGCGCCAGCAGCCAGAGAGGACAGGGTATCGATGGCTACACCTTC.

Points on this clone: A read error may explain this, as a much larger clone is one base away. This chain uses TRBV7-2 with TRBJ2-7; TRBD1 matches 7 bases. Germline CDR1 reads SGHTA; CDR2 reads FQGNSA. The length of the CDR3 is 14 residues. CDR3 in amino acids: CAGSETGNDYEQYF. Written as DNA, the CDR3 is TGTGCCGGCAGCGAGACAGGGAATGATTACGAGCAGTACTTC.

Details on this clone: Other DNA sequences in this sample translate to the same CDR3. The rearrangement joins TRBV7-2 to TRBJ1-1; TRBD1 agrees at 8 bases. The ends lost 5 bases at V and 4 bases at J; junction bases unmatched: 3. The CDR3 has 13 amino acids. Germline lookup yields CDR1 SGHTA and CDR2 FQGNSA. CDR3 amino acids: CASSLDRGTEAFF. CDR3 DNA sequence: TGTGCCAGCAGCCTTGACAGGGGCACTGAAGCTTTCTTT.

The chain combines TRBV6-1 with TRBJ2-1; the match to TRBD2 covers 8 bases. The CDR3 length is 15 residues. V shed 4 bases and J 9 bases; nucleotides not matched to a gene: 11. Looked up from germline, CDR1 is MNHNS and CDR2 is SASEGT. In nucleotides, the CDR3 is TGTGCCAGCAGTGGAGGACTAGCCCGGGAAGGTGAGCAGTTCTTC. Amino acids: CASSGGLAREGEQFF.

V is TRBV7-2 and J is TRBJ2-6; possible D gene TRBD2, 5 bases. Germline lookup yields CDR1 SGHTA and CDR2 FQGNSA. Trimming stripped 3 bases from V and 0 bases from J, with 9 bases between. The CDR3 runs 16 residues. For the CDR3, the DNA is TGTGCCAGCAGCTTCGACGGAGGCTCTGGGGCCAACGTCCTGACTTTC. This translates into CASSFDGGSGANVLTF.

Worth noting for this clone: Other DNA sequences in the sample encode the same CDR3. This chain uses TRBV11-2 with TRBJ2-7; D gene ambiguous. The V and J ends lost 1 base and 2 bases respectively, with 3 bases between them. There are 12 residues in the CDR3. Germline lookup yields CDR1 SGHAT and CDR2 FQNNGV. This CDR3 is CASSLVTYEQYF. CDR3 bases: TGTGCCAGCAGCTTAGTAACCTACGAGCAGTACTTC.

This clone was seen a single time. The J gene is TRBJ1-2, the V gene TRBV2; D is unclear. The CDR3 loop spans 13 amino acids. V gave up 2 bases and J gave up 10 bases, with 14 bases separating them. Germline values: CDR1 SNHLY, CDR2 FYNNEI. This CDR3 is CASSEMAGLVYTF. The CDR3 DNA sequence: TGTGCCAGCAGTGAAATGGCAGGTCTCGTCTACACCTTC.

This rearrangement joins TRBV5-1 to TRBJ1-2; TRBD1 aligns across 7 bases. J was trimmed by 2 bases and V by 0 bases; bases with no gene match: 4. The CDR3 length is 15 residues. Germline lookup yields CDR1 SGHRS and CDR2 YFSETQ. The chain's CDR3 is CASSLDRGGNYGYTF. In DNA, the CDR3 is TGCGCCAGCAGCTTGGACAGGGGTGGGAACTATGGCTACACCTTC.